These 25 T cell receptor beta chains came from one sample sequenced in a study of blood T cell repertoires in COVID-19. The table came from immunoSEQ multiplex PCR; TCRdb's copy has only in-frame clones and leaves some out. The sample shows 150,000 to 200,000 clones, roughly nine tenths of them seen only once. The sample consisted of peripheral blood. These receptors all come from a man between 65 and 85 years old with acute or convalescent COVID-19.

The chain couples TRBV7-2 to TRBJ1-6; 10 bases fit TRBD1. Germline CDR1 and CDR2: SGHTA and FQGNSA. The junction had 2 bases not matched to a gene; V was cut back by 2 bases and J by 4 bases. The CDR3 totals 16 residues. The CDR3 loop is CASSLRGQGYNSPLHF. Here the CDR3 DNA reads TGTGCCAGCAGCTTACGGGGACAGGGGTATAATTCACCCCTCCACTTT.

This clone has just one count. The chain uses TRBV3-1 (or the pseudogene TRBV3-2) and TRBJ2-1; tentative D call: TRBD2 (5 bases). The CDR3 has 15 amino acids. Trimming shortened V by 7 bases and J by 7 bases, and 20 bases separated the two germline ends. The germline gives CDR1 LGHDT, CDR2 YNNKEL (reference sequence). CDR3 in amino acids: CASTKGLAIPNEQFF. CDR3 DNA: TGTGCCAGCACCAAGGGTCTAGCCATACCAAATGAGCAGTTCTTC.

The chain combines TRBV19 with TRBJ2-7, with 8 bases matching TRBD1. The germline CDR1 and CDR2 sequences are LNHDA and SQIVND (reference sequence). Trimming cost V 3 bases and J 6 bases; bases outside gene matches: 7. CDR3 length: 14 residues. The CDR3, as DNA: TGTGCCAGTAGTATTCACAGGGGGGTTAGCGAGCAGTACTTC. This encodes CASSIHRGVSEQYF. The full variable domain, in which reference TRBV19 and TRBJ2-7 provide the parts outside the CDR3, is DGGITQSPKYLFRKEGQNVTLSCEQNLNHDAMYWYRQDPGQGLRLIYYSQIVNDFQKGDIAEGYSVSREKKESFPLTVTSAQKNPTAFYLCASSIHRGVSEQYFGPGTRLTVT.

DNA for the CDR3: TGCGCCAGCAAGAACAGCGGGGCTAACACAGATACGCAGTATTTT. This codes for CASKNSGANTDTQYF. The V call is TRBV5-1, the J call TRBJ2-3, with 7 bases matching TRBD2. CDR3 length: 15 amino acids. In germline, CDR1 is SGHRS, CDR2 YFSETQ. With 6 bases clipped from V and 2 bases from J, the junction kept 9 bases outside the gene matches.

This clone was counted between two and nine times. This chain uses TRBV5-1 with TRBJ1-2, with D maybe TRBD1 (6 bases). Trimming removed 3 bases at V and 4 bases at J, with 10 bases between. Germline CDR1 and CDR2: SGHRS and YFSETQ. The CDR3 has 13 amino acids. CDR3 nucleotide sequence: TGCGCCAGCAGCTCTGGACAGAGCTATGGCTACACCTTC. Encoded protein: CASSSGQSYGYTF.

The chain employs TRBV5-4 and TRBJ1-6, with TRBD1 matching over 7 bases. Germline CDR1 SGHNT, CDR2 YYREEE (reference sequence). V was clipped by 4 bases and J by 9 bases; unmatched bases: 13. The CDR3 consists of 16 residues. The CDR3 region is CASSTASQGRGSPLHF. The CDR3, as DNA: TGTGCCAGCAGCACCGCTTCACAGGGGAGAGGTTCACCCCTCCACTTT.

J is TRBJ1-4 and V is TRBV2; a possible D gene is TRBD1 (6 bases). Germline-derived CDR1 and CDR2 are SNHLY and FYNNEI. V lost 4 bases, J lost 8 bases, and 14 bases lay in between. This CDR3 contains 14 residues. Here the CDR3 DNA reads TGTGCCAGCAGTGCCGTGGACAGTGGCGAAAAACTGTTTTTT. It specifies CASSAVDSGEKLFF.

CDR3 sequence reads: CASSMVPGMNTEAFF. CDR3 in DNA: TGTGCCAGTAGTATGGTACCAGGTATGAACACTGAAGCTTTCTTT. The rearrangement uses TRBV19 and TRBJ1-1; D unresolved. The germline V gene has CDR1 LNHDA and CDR2 SQIVND (reference sequence). V lost 3 bases, J lost 0 bases, and 11 bases lay in between. The length of the CDR3 is 15 residues.

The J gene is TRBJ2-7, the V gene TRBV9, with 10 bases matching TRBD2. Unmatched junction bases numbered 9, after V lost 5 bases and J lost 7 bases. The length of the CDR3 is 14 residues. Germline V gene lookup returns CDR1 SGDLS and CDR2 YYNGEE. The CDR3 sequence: CASSTSGNLQEQYF. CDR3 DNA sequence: TGTGCCAGCAGTACTAGCGGGAACCTACAAGAGCAGTACTTC.

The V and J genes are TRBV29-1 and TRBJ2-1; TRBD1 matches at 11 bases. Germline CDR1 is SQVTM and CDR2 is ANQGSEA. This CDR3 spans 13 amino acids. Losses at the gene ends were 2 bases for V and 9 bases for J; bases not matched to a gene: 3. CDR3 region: CSVEWTGGLEQFF. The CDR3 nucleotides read TGCAGCGTTGAATGGACAGGGGGCCTTGAGCAGTTCTTC.

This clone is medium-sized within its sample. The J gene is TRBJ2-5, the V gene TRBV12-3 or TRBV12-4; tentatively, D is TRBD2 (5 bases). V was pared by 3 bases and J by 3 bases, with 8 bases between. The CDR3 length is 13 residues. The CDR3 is CASSFRGKETQYF. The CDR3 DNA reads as TGTGCCAGCAGTTTCCGGGGAAAAGAGACCCAGTACTTC.

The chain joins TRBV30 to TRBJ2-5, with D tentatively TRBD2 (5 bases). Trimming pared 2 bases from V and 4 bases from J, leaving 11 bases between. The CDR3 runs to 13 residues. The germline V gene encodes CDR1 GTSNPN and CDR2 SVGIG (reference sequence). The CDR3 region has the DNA TGTGCCTGGAGTCTAGGCGCGGGAGAGACCCAGTACTTC. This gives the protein CAWSLGAGETQYF.

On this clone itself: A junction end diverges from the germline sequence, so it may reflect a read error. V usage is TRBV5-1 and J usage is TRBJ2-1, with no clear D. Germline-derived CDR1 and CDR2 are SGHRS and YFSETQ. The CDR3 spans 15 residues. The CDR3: CASSLDSPPHNEQFF. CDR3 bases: TGCGCCAGCAGTTTGGATTCCCCTCCCCACAATGAGCAGTTCTTC.

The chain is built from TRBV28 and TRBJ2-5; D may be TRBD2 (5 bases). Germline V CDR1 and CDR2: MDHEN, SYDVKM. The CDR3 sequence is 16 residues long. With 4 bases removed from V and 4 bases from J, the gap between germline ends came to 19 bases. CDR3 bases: TGTGCCAGCAGTTCCCTCGGTCGGGGATGGGGAGAGACCCAGTACTTC. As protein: CASSSLGRGWGETQYF.

The CDR3, as DNA: TGTGCCAGCAGGTACAGGGGAGAAAAACTGTTTTTT. It is translated as CASRYRGEKLFF. The V call is TRBV2, the J call TRBJ1-4, with 7 bases that match TRBD1. The V gene's germline CDR1 is SNHLY and CDR2 FYNNEI. This CDR3 spans 12 amino acids. J gave up 8 bases and V 6 bases, and 3 bases lay outside the gene matches.

CDR3 sequence (DNA): TGTGCCAGCAGTGTGACAGGGAACACCGGGGAGCTGTTTTTT. Amino acids: CASSVTGNTGELFF. V gene TRBV25-1 combines with J gene TRBJ2-2; perhaps TRBD1 as D (6 bases). Germline lookup yields CDR1 MGHDK and CDR2 SYGVNS. The CDR3 has 14 residues. The V end was cut by 4 bases, the J end by 1 base, with 7 bases between.

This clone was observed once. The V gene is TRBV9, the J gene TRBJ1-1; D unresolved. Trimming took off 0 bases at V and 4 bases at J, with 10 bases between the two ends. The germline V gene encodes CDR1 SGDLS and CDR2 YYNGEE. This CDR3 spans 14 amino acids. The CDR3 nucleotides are TGTGCCAGCAGCGTAGTGGGCCAAAGCACTGAAGCTTTCTTT. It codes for CASSVVGQSTEAFF.

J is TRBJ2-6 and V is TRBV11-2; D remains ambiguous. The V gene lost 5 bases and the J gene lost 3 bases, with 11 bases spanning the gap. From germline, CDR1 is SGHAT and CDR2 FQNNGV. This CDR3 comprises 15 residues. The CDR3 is CASSLFAGGANVLTF. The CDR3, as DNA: TGTGCCAGCAGCCTGTTCGCAGGTGGGGCCAACGTCCTGACTTTC. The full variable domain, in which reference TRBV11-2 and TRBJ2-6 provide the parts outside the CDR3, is EAGVAQSPRYKIIEKRQSVAFWCNPISGHATLYWYQQILGQGPKLLIQFQNNGVVDDSQLPKDRFSAERLKGVDSTLKIQPAKLEDSAVYLCASSLFAGGANVLTFGAGSRLTVL.

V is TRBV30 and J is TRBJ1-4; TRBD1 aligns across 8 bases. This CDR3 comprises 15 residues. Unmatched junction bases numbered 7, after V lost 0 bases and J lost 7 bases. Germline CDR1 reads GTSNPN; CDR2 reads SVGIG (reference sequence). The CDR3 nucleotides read TGTGCCTGGAGTGTAACAGGGGGTCTGGGTGAAAAACTGTTTTTT. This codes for CAWSVTGGLGEKLFF.

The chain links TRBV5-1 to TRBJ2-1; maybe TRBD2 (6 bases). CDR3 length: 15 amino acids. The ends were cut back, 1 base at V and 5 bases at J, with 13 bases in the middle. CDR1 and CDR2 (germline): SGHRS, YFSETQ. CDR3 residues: CASSLTTRDHNEQFF. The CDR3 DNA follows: TGCGCCAGCAGCTTGACGACTAGGGACCACAATGAGCAGTTCTTC.

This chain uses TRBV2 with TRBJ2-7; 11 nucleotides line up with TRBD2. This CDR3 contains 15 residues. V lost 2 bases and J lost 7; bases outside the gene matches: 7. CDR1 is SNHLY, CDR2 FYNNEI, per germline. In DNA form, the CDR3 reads TGTGCCAGCAGTGAAAGTAGCGGGAGGGCTTGGGAGCAGTACTTC. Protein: CASSESSGRAWEQYF.

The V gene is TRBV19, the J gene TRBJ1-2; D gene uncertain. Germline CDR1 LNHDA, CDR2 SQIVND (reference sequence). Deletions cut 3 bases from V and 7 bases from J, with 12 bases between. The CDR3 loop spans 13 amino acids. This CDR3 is CASSIRPEVGYTF. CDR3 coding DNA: TGTGCCAGTAGTATCCGGCCTGAGGTTGGCTACACCTTC.

In DNA form, the CDR3 reads TGTGCCAGCAGCCAACCCAGCGGGAGTATGAACAATGAGCAGTTCTTC. Translating it yields CASSQPSGSMNNEQFF. The J gene is TRBJ2-1, the V gene TRBV4-2, with TRBD2 matching 8 bases. The CDR3 consists of 16 residues. J lost 5 bases, V lost 2 bases, and 8 bases had no gene match. CDR1 is LGHNA, CDR2 YNFKEQ, per germline.

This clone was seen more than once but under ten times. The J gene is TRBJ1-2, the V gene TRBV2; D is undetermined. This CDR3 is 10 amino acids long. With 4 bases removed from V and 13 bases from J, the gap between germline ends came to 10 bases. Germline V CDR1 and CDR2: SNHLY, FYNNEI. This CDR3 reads CASSASRGTF. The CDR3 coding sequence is TGTGCCAGCAGTGCATCTCGGGGCACCTTC.

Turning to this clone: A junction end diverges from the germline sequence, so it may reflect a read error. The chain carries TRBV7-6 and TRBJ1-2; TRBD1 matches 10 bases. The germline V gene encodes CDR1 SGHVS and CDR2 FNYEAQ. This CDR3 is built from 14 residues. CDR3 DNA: TGTGCCAGCAGCGTAGCTGGGACAGGGGCTGGCTACACCTTC. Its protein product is CASSVAGTGAGYTF.